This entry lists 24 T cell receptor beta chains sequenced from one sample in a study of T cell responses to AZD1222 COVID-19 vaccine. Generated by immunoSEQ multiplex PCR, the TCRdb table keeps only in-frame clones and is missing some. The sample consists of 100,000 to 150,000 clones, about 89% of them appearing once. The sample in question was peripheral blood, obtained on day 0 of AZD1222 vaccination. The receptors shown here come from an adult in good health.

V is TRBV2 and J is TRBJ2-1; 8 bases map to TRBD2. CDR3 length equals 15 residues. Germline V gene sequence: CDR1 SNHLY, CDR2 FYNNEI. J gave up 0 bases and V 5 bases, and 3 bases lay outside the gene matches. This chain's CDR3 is CASSRSGGSYNEQFF. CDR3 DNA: TGTGCCAGCAGTCGAAGCGGGGGCTCCTACAATGAGCAGTTCTTC.

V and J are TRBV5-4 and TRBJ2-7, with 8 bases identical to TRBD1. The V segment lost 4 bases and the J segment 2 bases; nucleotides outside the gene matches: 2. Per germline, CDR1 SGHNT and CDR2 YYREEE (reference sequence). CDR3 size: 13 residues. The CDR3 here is CASSKQGAYEQYF. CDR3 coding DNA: TGTGCCAGCAGCAAACAGGGGGCCTACGAGCAGTACTTC.

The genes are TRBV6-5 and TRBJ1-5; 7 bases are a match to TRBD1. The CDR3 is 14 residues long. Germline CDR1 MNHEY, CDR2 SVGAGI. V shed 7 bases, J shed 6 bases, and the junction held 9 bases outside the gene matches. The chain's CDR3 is CASTKGQKGQPQHF. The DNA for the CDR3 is TGTGCCAGCACCAAGGGACAGAAAGGTCAGCCCCAGCATTTT.

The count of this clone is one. CDR3 sequence reads: CASSPTLIPGLTQNQPQHF. The CDR3 coding sequence is TGTGCCAGCAGCCCCACCTTGATCCCGGGACTGACACAAAATCAGCCCCAGCATTTT. The rearrangement links TRBV11-3 to TRBJ1-5, with D maybe TRBD1 (5 bases). This CDR3 comprises 19 residues. In germline, CDR1 is SGHNT, CDR2 YENEEA. Trimming took off 5 bases at V and 4 bases at J, with 27 bases between the two ends.

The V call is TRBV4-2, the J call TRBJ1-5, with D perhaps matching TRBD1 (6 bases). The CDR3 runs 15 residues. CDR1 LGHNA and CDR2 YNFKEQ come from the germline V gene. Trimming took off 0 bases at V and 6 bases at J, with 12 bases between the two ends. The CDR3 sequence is CASSQDPGRGQPQHF. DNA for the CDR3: TGTGCCAGCAGCCAAGATCCTGGCAGGGGTCAGCCCCAGCATTTT.

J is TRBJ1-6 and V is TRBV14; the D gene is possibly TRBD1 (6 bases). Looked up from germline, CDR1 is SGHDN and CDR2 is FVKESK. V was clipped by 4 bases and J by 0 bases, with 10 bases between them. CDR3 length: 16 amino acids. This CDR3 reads CASSLIRGSYNSPLHF. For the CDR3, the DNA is TGTGCCAGCAGCCTAATCAGGGGCTCCTATAATTCACCCCTCCACTTT.

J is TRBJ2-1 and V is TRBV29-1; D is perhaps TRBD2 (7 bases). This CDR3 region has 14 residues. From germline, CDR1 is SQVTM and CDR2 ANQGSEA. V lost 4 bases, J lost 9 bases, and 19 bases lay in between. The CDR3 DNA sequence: TGCAGCGTTGTTTCGGGGGGCCTTTCGGGTGAGCAGTTCTTC. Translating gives CSVVSGGLSGEQFF.

The CDR3 DNA sequence: TGTGCCAGCAGTGAAGCGAGGGGCGGAACTGAAGCTTTCTTT. This sequence encodes CASSEARGGTEAFF. This chain links TRBV2 with TRBJ1-1; tentatively, D is TRBD1 (5 bases). Germline CDR1 is SNHLY and CDR2 is FYNNEI. V lost 0 bases, J lost 5 bases, and 10 bases lay in between. The CDR3 runs 14 residues.

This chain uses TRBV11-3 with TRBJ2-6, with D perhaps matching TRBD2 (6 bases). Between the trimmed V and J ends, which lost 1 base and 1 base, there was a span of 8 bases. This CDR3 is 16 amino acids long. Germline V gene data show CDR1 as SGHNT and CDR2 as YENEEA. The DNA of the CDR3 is TGTGCCAGCAGCTTAGGTGGAGGGTCTGGGGCCAACGTCCTGACTTTC. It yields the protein CASSLGGGSGANVLTF.

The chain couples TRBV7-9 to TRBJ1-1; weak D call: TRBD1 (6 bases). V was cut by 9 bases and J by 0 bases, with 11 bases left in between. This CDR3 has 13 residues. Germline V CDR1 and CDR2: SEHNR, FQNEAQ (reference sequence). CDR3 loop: CASSDSMNTEAFF. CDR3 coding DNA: TGTGCCAGTTCGGACAGCATGAACACTGAAGCTTTCTTT.

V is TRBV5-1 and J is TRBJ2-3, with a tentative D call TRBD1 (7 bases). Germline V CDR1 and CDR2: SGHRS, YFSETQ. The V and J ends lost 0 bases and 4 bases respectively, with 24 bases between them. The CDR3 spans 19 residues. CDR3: CASSLDLNTGEELADTQYF. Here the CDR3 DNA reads TGCGCCAGCAGCTTGGATCTTAATACAGGGGAGGAACTAGCAGATACGCAGTATTTT.

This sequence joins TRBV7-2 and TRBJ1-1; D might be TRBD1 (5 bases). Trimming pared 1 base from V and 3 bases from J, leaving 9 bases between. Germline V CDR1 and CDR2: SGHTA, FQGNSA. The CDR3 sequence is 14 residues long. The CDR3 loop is CASSLGGGDTEAFF. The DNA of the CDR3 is TGTGCCAGCAGCTTAGGTGGAGGGGACACTGAAGCTTTCTTT.

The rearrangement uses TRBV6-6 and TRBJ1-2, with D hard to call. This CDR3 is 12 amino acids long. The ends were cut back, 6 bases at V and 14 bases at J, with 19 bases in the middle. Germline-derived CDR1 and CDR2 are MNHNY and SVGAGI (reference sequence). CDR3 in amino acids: CASSQTRGTGTF. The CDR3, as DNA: TGTGCCAGCAGCCAGACACGCGGAACCGGAACCTTC.

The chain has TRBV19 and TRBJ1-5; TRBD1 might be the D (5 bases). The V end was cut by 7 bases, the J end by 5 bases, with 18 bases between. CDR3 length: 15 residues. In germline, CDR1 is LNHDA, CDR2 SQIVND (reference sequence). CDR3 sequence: CASTGAGHPYQPQHF. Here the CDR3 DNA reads TGTGCCAGTACTGGGGCCGGGCACCCCTATCAGCCCCAGCATTTT.

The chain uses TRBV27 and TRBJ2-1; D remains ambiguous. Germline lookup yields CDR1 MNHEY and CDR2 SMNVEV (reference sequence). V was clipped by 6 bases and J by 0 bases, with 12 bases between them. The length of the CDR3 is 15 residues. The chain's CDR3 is CASSSLANSYNEQFF. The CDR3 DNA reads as TGTGCCAGCAGCTCATTAGCCAACTCCTACAATGAGCAGTTCTTC.

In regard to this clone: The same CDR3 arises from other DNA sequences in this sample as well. CDR3 protein: CASSFPNQPQHF. Here the CDR3 DNA reads TGTGCCAGCAGTTTTCCCAATCAGCCCCAGCATTTT. The chain recombines TRBV27 with TRBJ1-5, with D hard to call. CDR3 length equals 12 residues. CDR1 MNHEY and CDR2 SMNVEV come from the germline V gene (reference sequence). The V end lost 3 bases, the J end lost 3 bases, and 3 bases lay between the germline ends.

This chain's CDR3 is CASSQDGPGRNTEAFF. The DNA of the CDR3 is TGTGCCAGCAGCCAAGATGGGCCGGGTCGGAACACTGAAGCTTTCTTT. V usage is TRBV14 and J usage is TRBJ1-1; D gene ambiguous. The germline V gene encodes CDR1 SGHDN and CDR2 FVKESK. The CDR3 loop spans 16 amino acids. The V gene lost 0 bases and the J gene lost 1 base, with 12 bases spanning the gap.

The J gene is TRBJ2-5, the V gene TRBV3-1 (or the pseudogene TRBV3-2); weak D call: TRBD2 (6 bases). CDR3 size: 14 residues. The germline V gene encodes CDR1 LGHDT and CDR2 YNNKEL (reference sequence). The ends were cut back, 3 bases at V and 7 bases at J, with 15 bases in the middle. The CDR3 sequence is CASSQARDSVTQYF. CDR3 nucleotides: TGTGCCAGCAGCCAGGCCCGGGACTCGGTGACCCAGTACTTC.

CDR3 protein: CASSPGPSGGNQPQHF. In DNA form, the CDR3 reads TGCGCCAGCAGCCCGGGCCCATCGGGAGGCAATCAGCCCCAGCATTTT. The V and J genes are TRBV4-1 and TRBJ1-5, with D uncertain. Between the trimmed V and J ends, which lost 4 bases and 2 bases, there was a span of 15 bases. Looked up from germline, CDR1 is MGHRA and CDR2 is YSYEKL. This CDR3 spans 16 amino acids.

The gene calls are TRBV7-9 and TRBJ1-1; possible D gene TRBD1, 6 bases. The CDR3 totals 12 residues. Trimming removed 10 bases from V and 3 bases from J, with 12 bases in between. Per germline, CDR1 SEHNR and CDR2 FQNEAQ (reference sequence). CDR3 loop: CATGQGYTEAFF. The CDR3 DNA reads TGTGCCACCGGGCAGGGGTACACTGAAGCTTTCTTT.

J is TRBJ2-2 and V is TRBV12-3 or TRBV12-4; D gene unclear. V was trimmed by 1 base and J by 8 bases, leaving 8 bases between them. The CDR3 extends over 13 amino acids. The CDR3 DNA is TGTGCCAGCAGTTTAGTTTTTTCGGGGGAGCTGTTTTTT. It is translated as CASSLVFSGELFF.

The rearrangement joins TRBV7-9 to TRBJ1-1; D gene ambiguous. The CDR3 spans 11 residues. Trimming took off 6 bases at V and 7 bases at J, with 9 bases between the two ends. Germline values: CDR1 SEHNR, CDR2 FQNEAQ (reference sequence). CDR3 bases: TGTGCCAGCAGTTCCGGTCATGAAGCTTTCTTT. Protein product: CASSSGHEAFF.

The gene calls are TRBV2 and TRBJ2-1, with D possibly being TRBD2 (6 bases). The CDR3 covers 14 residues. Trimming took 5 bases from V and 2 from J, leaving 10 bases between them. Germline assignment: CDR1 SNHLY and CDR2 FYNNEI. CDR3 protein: CASSLASTYNEQFF. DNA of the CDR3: TGTGCCAGCAGTCTAGCGTCGACCTACAATGAGCAGTTCTTC. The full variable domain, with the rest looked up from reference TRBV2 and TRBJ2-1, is EPEVTQTPSHQVTQMGQEVILRCVPISNHLYFYWYRQILGQKVEFLVSFYNNEISEKSEIFDDQFSVERPDGSNFTLKIRSTKLEDSAMYFCASSLASTYNEQFFGPGTRLTVL.

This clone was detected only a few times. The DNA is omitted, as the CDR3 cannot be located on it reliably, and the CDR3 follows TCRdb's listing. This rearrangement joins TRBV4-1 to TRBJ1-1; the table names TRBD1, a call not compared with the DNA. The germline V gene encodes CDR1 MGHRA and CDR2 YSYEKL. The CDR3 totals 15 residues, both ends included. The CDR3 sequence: CASILGPGEDTEAFF.